This paragraph covers one T cell receptor (beta chain) sequence. The data belong to a study of blood T cell repertoires in COVID-19. Looking at the study overall: Some COVID-19 samples were acute and others convalescent; all came from the United States, Italy and Spain. Nucleic acid was either cDNA or gDNA, and it came from T cells, B-cell-depleted T cells, or PBMCs.

Per the original data handling: Cell counts per sample came from amplifying reference gene primers. Using immunoSEQ multiplex PCR, the repertoire was profiled, and TCRdb retains in-frame clones only, with some absent. The D gene and trimming were derived from the DNA, and the V and J assignments and clone size from that table. The sample has approximately 50,000 clones; around 85% are singletons. CDR3 length: 13 residues. V lost 3 bases and J lost 5, with 10 bases in between. The germline gives CDR1 SQVTM, CDR2 ANQGSEA. The chain employs TRBV29-1 and TRBJ2-2; possible D gene TRBD1, 5 bases. Sequences were obtained from peripheral blood. The receptor's source is a human donor in a cohort sampled during active COVID-19. CDR3 sequence reads: CSVDPQGTGELFF. For the CDR3, the DNA is TGCAGCGTTGATCCCCAGGGAACCGGGGAGCTGTTTTTT.